The present T cell receptor beta chain was sequenced within a study of regulatory T cells in long-lasting Graves disease. General study points: What was studied was peripheral blood only, and not thyroid tissue. Lower TCR diversity was seen in persistent Graves' patients than in newly diagnosed ones. Persistent patients shared more public clonotypes (about 2,700) than newly diagnosed patients (about 1,000). Repertoires from persistent disease leaned toward TRBV28, TRBJ1-2 and TRBJ2-5.

This clonotype was counted ten times or more. Its antigen is as yet unknown. The time point: persistent/refractory GD, antithyroid drugs over 5 years with positive TRAb. PBMCs were the source of the RNA used for TCR sequencing. The CDR3 covers 19 residues. Trimming at V came to 0 bases and at J to 0 bases, leaving 13 bases not matched to a gene. Investigators prepared the TCR beta libraries by applying iRepertoire HTBI primers and Arm-PCR of CDR3 regions. TCRdb called the multiplex PCR reads again in MiXCR, with one record for every CDR3 protein. The table shows under 450,000 distinct CDR3 sequences, with about 25% occurring only once.

Sequencing used peripheral blood mononuclear cells (PBMCs), obtained when the disease was refractory, from a patient treated with antithyroid drugs. The sequence derives from a female donor with Graves disease. The gene calls are TRBV12-3 or TRBV12-4 and TRBJ2-7; the match to TRBD1 covers 8 bases. CDR3 region: CASSLAENRTGKRSYEQYF. CDR3 sequence (DNA): TGTGCCAGCAGTTTAGCTGAAAATAGGACAGGGAAACGCTCCTACGAGCAGTACTTC.